This T cell receptor beta chain was recorded in a study of long-term antiretroviral therapy in people with HIV. The run of the v3.0 immunoSEQ assay was at survey level. The data were produced by immunoSEQ multiplex PCR, yet TCRdb's version contains in-frame clones alone and is incomplete. Among tens of thousands of clones listed, roughly 88% were seen once. V was cut by 2 bases and J by 0 bases, with 11 bases left in between. Germline V gives CDR1 SGHVS, CDR2 FQNEAQ. This CDR3 has 15 amino acids. This clonotype was obtained from a man in his sixties with HIV. The sample consisted of unsorted PBMCs, taken 0.6 years after starting antiretroviral therapy. The chain joins TRBV7-8 to TRBJ2-7; the D is unclear. In nucleotides, the CDR3 is TGTGCCAGCAGCTTATCTAACTCCGGCTCCTACGAGCAGTACTTC. It translates to CASSLSNSGSYEQYF. Full variable domain (remainder filled in from reference TRBV7-8 and TRBJ2-7): GAGVSQSPRYKVAKRGQDVALRCDPISGHVSLFWYQQALGQGPEFLTYFQNEAQLDKSGLPSDRFFAERPEGSVSTLKIQRTQQEDSAVYLCASSLSNSGSYEQYFGPGTRLTVT.